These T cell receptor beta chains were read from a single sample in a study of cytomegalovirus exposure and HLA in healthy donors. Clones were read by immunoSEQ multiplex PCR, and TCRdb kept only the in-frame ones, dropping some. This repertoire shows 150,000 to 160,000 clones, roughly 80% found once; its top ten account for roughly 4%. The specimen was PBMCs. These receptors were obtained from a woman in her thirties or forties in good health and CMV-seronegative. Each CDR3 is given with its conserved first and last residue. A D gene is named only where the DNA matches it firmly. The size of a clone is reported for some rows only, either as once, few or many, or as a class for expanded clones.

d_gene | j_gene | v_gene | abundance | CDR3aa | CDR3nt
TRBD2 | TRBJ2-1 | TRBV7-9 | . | CASSPPGLAGYNEQFF | TGTGCCAGCAGTCCCCCGGGACTAGCGGGGTACAATGAGCAGTTCTTC
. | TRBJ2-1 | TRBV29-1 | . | CSVVGVINEQFF | TGCAGCGTTGTGGGAGTGATCAATGAGCAGTTCTTC
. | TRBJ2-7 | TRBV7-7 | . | CASSYQGAPEGEQYF | TGTGCTAGCAGCTACCAGGGTGCCCCGGAGGGGGAGCAGTACTTC
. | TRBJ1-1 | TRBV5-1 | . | CASSTQGNTEAFF | TGCGCCAGCAGCACACAGGGGAACACTGAAGCTTTCTTT
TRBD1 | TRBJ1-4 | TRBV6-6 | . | CASRGQMNEKLFF | TGTGCCAGCAGGGGACAGATGAATGAAAAACTGTTTTTT
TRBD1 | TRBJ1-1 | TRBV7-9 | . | CASTSGDRDTEAFF | TGTGCCAGCACCTCGGGGGACAGAGACACTGAAGCTTTCTTT
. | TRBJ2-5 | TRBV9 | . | CASSALGGGETQYF | TGTGCCAGCAGCGCATTGGGAGGGGGGGAGACCCAGTACTTC
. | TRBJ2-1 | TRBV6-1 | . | CASSEMTGNYNEQFF | TGTGCCAGCAGTGAGATGACAGGCAACTACAATGAGCAGTTCTTC
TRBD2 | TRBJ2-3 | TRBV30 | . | CAWTGTSGSSTDTQYF | TGTGCCTGGACCGGGACTAGCGGATCTAGCACAGATACGCAGTATTTT
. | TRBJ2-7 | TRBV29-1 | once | CGWSSRSGEQYF | TGCGGATGGAGCAGTCGATCGGGGGAGCAGTACTTC
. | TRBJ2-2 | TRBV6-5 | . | CASSYGGPAGELFF | TGTGCCAGCAGTTATGGAGGGCCGGCCGGGGAGCTGTTTTTT
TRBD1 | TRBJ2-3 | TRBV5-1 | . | CASSSGQDLFDTQYF | TGCGCCAGCAGCTCCGGACAGGACCTTTTCGATACGCAGTATTTT
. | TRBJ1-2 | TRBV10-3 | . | CAISESGNSYGYTF | TGTGCCATCAGTGAGTCGGGCAACTCCTATGGCTACACCTTC
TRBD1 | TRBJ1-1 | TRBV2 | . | CARKLGQGNTEAFF | TGTGCCAGGAAATTGGGACAGGGGAACACTGAAGCTTTCTTT
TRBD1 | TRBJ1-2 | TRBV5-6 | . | CASRPTGWDGYTF | TGTGCCAGCAGGCCGACAGGGTGGGATGGCTACACCTTC
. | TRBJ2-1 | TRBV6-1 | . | CASSEEFGEQFF | TGTGCCAGCAGTGAGGAGTTCGGTGAGCAGTTCTTC
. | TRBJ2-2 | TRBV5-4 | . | CASSSRGNTGELFF | TGTGCCAGCAGCTCTAGGGGGAACACCGGGGAGCTGTTTTTT
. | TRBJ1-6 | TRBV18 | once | CASSPTEESPLHF | TGTGCCAGCTCACCGACAGAGGAGTCACCCCTCCACTTT
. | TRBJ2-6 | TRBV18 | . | CASSPGAASGANVLTF | TGTGCCAGCTCACCAGGGGCCGCTTCTGGGGCCAACGTCCTGACTTTC
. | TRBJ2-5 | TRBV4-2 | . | CASSQEWQGGLETQYF | TGTGCCAGCAGCCAAGAGTGGCAGGGAGGCCTGGAGACCCAGTACTTC
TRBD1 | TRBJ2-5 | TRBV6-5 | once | CASSQTGGETQYF | TGTGCCAGCAGCCAGACAGGGGGAGAGACCCAGTACTTC
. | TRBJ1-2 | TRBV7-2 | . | CASIPTFSFNYGYTF | TGTGCCAGCATACCGACTTTTTCCTTTAACTATGGCTACACCTTC
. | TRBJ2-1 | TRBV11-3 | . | CASSSEQSPDRYNEQFF | TGTGCCAGCAGCTCCGAACAATCACCAGACAGGTACAATGAGCAGTTCTTC
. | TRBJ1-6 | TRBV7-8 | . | CASSLAVGPNSPLHF | TGTGCCAGCAGCTTAGCTGTGGGCCCGAATTCACCCCTCCACTTT
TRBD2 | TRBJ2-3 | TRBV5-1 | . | CASSPGLAGVFRIDTQYF | TGCGCCAGCAGCCCCGGACTAGCGGGAGTTTTTCGTATAGATACGCAGTATTTT
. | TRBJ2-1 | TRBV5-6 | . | CASSLGVWRGLFNEQFF | TGTGCCAGCAGCTTGGGAGTGTGGCGGGGCTTGTTCAATGAGCAGTTCTTC
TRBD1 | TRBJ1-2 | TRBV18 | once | CASSPRQGDGYTF | TGTGCCAGCTCACCAAGACAGGGTGACGGCTACACCTTC
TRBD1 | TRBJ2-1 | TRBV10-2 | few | CASSERGTGVEYEQFF | TGCGCCAGCAGTGAGAGAGGGACAGGGGTCGAGTATGAGCAGTTCTTC
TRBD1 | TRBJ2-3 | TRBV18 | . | CASSPSRDRDKDTQYF | TGTGCCAGCTCACCCTCCCGGGACAGGGATAAAGATACGCAGTATTTT
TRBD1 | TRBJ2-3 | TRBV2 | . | CASRPGTGVLLGDTQYF | TGTGCCAGCAGACCCGGGACAGGGGTCTTGTTAGGAGATACGCAGTATTTT
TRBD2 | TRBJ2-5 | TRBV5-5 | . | CASSPIAGREETQYF | TGTGCCAGCAGCCCTATAGCGGGACGCGAAGAGACCCAGTACTTC
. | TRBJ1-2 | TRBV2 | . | CASSDGEDYGYTF | TGTGCCAGCAGTGACGGGGAAGACTATGGCTACACCTTC
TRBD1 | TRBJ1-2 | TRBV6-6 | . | CASITGQGFYGYTF | TGTGCCAGCATTACAGGACAGGGATTTTATGGCTACACCTTC
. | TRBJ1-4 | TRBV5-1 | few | CASSLPNEKLFF | TGCGCCAGCAGCCTTCCTAATGAAAAACTGTTTTTT
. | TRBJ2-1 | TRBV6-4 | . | CASSEETNNEQFF | TGTGCCAGCAGTGAGGAAACTAACAATGAGCAGTTCTTC
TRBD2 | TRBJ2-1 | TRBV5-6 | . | CASIAGGSYNEQFF | TGTGCCAGTATAGCGGGGGGGTCCTACAATGAGCAGTTCTTC
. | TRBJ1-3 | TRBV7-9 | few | CASRWGPGNTIYF | TGTGCCAGCAGGTGGGGGCCTGGAAACACCATATATTTT
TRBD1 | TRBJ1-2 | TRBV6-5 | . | CASRESTGNGYTF | TGTGCCAGCAGGGAGTCGACAGGGAACGGCTACACCTTC
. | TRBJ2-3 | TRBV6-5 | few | CASSPGGAPTDTQYF | TGTGCCAGCAGCCCCGGTGGGGCCCCCACAGATACGCAGTATTTT
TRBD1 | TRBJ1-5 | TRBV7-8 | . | CASSLADRENQPQHF | TGTGCCAGCAGCTTAGCGGACAGGGAAAATCAGCCCCAGCATTTT
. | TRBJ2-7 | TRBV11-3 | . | CASSPHNEQYF | TGTGCCAGCAGCCCTCACAACGAGCAGTACTTC
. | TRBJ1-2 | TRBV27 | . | CASSPAVGPSYGYTF | TGTGCCAGCAGTCCCGCCGTGGGCCCCAGCTATGGCTACACCTTC
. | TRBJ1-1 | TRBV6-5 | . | CASSYALGGKAFF | TGTGCCAGCAGTTATGCTCTAGGGGGAAAAGCTTTCTTT
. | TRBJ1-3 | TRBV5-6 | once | CASSPLLGNTIYF | TGTGCCAGCAGTCCTCTCCTGGGAAACACCATATATTTT
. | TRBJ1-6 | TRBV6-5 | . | CASGGKNNSPLHF | TGTGCCAGCGGAGGGAAGAATAATTCACCCCTCCACTTT
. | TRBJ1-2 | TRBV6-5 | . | CASSYSRWRGGSGYTF | TGTGCCAGCAGTTACTCGAGGTGGAGAGGGGGTAGTGGCTACACCTTC
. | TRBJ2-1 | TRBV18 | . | CASSPDRQRRHNEQFF | TGTGCCAGCTCACCTGATCGACAGAGAAGGCACAATGAGCAGTTCTTC